What follows is one T cell receptor (beta chain) and its context. Its specific antigen is unknown. No much larger clone is present one base from it, and per-base qualities are unavailable. The data originate from a study of circulating and synovial CD4+ cells in juvenile arthritis (dated by TCRdb to about 2014). Regarding the research as a whole: Within each patient, the TCRbeta CDR3 repertoires of synovial CD4 T cells, bulk blood CD4 T cells and circulating HLA-DR+ CD4 T cells were compared. Repertoire sequencing was performed with the aim of confirming enrichment of synovial clonotypes in a circulating synovial-like CD4 T cell subset. The research as a whole found: CPL and bulk blood CD4 samples differed in T cell genome counts by at least an order of magnitude, so sample-size effects were addressed. Circulating pathogenic-like lymphocytes clustered together with synovial T cells and shared a substantially larger fraction of CDR3 sequences with synovium than bulk blood did. Because overlap with synovium was found to increase with sequencing depth, the full repertoire overlap was likely underestimated by the measured shared-clonotype fractions. Compared with bulk blood CD4 repertoires, both the synovial and the circulating pathogenic-like lymphocyte repertoires were less diverse, and some CPL samples were as oligoclonal as synovium. No difference between circulating pathogenic-like lymphocytes and bulk blood T cells was detected by traditional Vbeta family usage analysis.

Donors of the sequenced samples were patients with active juvenile idiopathic arthritis. Cells were sorted right after thawing, and dead cells were excluded with Live/Dead Fixable Near-IR Stain. Libraries were prepared through the immunoSEQ multiplex PCR assay. An external provider performed TCRbeta CDR3 sequencing as a commercial service. In the authors' own workflow: Productive nucleotide sequences and amino acid sequences obtained through in silico translation were used in the analyses. Diversity was quantified by Renyi entropy over a range of alpha values, with sample size equalised by taking the median of 200 repeated subsamples. For clustering, the distance between each pair of repertoires was computed as one minus the Chao-modified Jaccard index, which corrected for under-sampling. Frequency-weighted overlap with synovial clonotypes was calculated over 200 sample sizes with 200 draws without replacement at each size, and the overlap was reported at the size of the smaller sample. The clones in this table, taken by TCRdb from immuneACCESS, are in-frame only. Not every clone is retained; where verified, under half of the shortfall comes from an unresolved V gene, and the cause of the rest is unknown. The V and J calls and clone size come from that table; D and trimming were worked out from the DNA. This sample comprises about 30,000 clones, over 85% of them detected only once. 2.5% to 3% of the sample goes to the ten largest clones.

The clonotype originates from a human donor with juvenile idiopathic arthritis. Sequencing was carried out using CD4+ T cells from blood.

The CDR3 reads CATSKGQGLVGSNQPQHF. Read as DNA, the sequence is TGTGCCACCAGCAAGGGACAGGGGCTAGTTGGAAGCAATCAGCCCCAGCATTTT. This chain is built from TRBV15 and TRBJ1-5; a stretch of 10 junction bases matches TRBD1. For this chain, trimming is 4 bases at the V end and 1 base at the J end, and the number of junction bases without a gene match is 10. Looking up the germline V gene (reference sequence) yields CDR1 LNHNV and CDR2 YYDKDF. The CDR3, from cysteine to phenylalanine, totals 18 residues. Only the CDR3 DNA is retained, 54 bases long and in frame from the first base. The entire variable domain, with the stretches around the CDR3 drawn from the reference TRBV15 and TRBJ1-5 proteins, is DAMVIQNPRYQVTQFGKPVTLSCSQTLNHNVMYWYQQKSSQAPKLLFHYYDKDFNNEADTPDNFQSRRPNTSFCFLDIRSPGLGDTAMYLCATSKGQGLVGSNQPQHFGDGTRLSIL.